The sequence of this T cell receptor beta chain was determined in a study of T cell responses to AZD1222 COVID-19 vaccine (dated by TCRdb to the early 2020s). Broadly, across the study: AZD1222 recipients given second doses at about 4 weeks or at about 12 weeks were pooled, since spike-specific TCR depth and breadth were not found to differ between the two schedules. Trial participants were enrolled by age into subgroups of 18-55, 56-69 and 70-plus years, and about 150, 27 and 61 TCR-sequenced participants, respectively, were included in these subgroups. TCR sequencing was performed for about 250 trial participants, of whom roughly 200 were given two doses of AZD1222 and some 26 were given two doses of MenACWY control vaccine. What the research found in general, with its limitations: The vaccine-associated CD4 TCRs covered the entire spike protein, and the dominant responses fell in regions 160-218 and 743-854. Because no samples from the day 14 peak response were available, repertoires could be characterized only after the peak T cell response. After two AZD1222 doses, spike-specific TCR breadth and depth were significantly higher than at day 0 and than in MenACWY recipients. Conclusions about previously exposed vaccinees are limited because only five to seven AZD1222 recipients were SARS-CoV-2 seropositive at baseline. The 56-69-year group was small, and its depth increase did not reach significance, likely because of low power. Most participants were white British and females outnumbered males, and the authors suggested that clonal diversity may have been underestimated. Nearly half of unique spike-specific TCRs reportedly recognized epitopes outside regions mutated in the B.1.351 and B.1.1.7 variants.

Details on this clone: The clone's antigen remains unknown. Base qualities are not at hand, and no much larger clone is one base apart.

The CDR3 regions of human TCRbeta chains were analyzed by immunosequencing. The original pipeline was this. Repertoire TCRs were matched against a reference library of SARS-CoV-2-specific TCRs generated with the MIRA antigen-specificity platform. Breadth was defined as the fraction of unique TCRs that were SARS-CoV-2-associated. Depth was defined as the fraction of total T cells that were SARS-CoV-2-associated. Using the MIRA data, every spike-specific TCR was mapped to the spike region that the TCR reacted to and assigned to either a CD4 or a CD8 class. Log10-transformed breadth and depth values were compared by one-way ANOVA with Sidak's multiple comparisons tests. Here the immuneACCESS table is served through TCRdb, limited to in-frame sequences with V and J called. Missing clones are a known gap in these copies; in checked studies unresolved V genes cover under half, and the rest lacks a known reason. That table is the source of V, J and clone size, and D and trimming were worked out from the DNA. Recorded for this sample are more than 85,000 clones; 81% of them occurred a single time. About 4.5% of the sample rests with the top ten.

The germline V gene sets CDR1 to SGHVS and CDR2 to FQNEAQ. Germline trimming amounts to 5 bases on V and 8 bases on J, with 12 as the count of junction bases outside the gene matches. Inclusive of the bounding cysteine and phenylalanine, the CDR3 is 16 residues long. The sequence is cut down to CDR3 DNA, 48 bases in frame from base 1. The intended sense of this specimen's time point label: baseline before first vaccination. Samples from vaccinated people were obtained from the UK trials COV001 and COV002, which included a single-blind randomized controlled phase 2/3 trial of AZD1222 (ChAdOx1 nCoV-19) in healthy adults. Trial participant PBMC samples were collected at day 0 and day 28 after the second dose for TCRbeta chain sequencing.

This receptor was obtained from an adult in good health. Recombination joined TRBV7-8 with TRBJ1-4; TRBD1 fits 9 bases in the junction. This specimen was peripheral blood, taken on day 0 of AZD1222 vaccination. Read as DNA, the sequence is TGTGCCAGCAGCACAGGGATACAGGGGGCGAGGGAAAAACTGTTTTTT. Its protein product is CASSTGIQGAREKLFF.